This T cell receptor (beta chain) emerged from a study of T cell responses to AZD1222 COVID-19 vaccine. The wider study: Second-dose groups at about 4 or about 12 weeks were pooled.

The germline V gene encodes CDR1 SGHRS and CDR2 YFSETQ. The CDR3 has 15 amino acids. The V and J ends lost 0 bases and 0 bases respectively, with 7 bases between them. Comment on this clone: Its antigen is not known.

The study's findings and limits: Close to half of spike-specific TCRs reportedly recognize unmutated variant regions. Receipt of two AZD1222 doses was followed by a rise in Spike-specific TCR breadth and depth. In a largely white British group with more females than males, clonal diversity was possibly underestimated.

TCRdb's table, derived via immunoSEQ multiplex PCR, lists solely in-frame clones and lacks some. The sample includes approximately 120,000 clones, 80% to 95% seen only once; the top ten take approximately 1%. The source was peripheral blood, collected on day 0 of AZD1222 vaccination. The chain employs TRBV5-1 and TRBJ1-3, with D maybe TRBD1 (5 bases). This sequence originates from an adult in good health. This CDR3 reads CASSLADSSGNTIYF. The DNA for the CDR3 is TGCGCCAGCAGCTTGGCAGACAGCTCTGGAAACACCATATATTTT.